This T cell receptor (beta chain) was retrieved from a study of CD4 T cell repertoires and nickel (dated by TCRdb to 2019 to 2021). Points on this clonotype: Its specific antigen is unknown. Base qualities are not at hand, and no much larger clone is one base apart.

Deletion took 7 bases off V and 2 bases off J, with a span of 17 bases between the germline ends. Based on the germline V gene, the CDR1 and CDR2 sequences are SGHRS and YFSETQ. Including cysteine and phenylalanine, the CDR3 has 15 amino acids. Only the CDR3 DNA stays, 45 bases, in frame from base 1. Library preparation employed RT-PCR. The reads were generated on an Illumina MiSeq. Using fastp trimming at Q25 and MiXCR clonotype assembly, TCRdb reanalyzed the public sequencing data and kept in-frame beta chains. Records with the same CDR3 protein are collapsed into one entry carrying the most frequent genes and DNA. The sample table contains 300 or so distinct CDR3 sequences; only one count was recorded for 55% to 75% of them. The ten largest account for under 55% of the sample.

The clonotype comes from a human donor in a nickel allergy study, with or without nickel allergy (not recorded which). It is not recorded whether this sample comes from one donor or several. This chain is built from TRBV5-1 and TRBJ2-3; the D gene is possibly TRBD1 or TRBD2, with 5 bases matching each. Source material: CD4+ T cells from blood, not recorded whether cultured. The DNA sequence follows: TGCGCCAGCGGCCCGAGGGGCGATTTCACAGATACGCAGTATTTT. Translation gives CASGPRGDFTDTQYF.